The 25 T cell receptor beta chains below come from one sample, sequenced in a study of T-cell reconstitution after alpha-beta-depleted transplantation in children. Unique molecular identifiers were built into the TCRbeta library. MiXCR, run by TCRdb on the PCR reads, gives a single entry per CDR3 protein. The sample contains 200,000 to 250,000 distinct CDR3 sequences, approximately 12% of which appear only once. The sample consisted of PBMCs from the stem cell graft donor, taken from the stem cell graft. Receptors originate from a human donor who donated a stem cell graft to a child with acute lymphoblastic leukemia.

This clonotype has more than one count but fewer than ten. The chain uses TRBV20-1 and TRBJ2-6; D might be TRBD1 or TRBD2, each matching 6 bases. The CDR3 is 14 amino acids. Germline V gives CDR1 DFQATT, CDR2 SNEGSKA (reference sequence). The CDR3 loop reads CGGRSSSGANVLTF. The CDR3 DNA reads TGCGGGGGGCGTTCGAGCTCTGGGGCCAACGTCCTGACTTTC.

This clonotype was recorded many times. The chain couples TRBV20-1 to TRBJ2-2; D is possibly TRBD1 (6 bases). CDR1 DFQATT and CDR2 SNEGSKA come from the germline V gene (reference sequence). The CDR3 has 14 amino acids. V was clipped by 4 bases and J by 3 bases, with 12 bases between them. This chain's CDR3 is CSATQGWYTGELFF. The CDR3 DNA sequence: TGCAGTGCTACTCAGGGGTGGTACACCGGGGAGCTGTTTTTT.

This clonotype was detected ten times or more. V and J are TRBV10-3 and TRBJ2-5, with D perhaps TRBD1 or TRBD2 (6 bases each). V dropped 8 bases and J dropped 2 bases, with 18 bases sitting between them. The CDR3 sequence is 15 residues long. The germline V gene has CDR1 ENHRY and CDR2 SYGVKD. The CDR3 DNA follows: TGTGCCATCCTCCAGGAGGGGGGCGGACAAGAGACCCAGTACTTC. As protein: CAILQEGGGQETQYF.

This clonotype has just a few counts. V gene TRBV20-1 combines with J gene TRBJ2-7, with TRBD1 matching 8 bases. This CDR3 is 12 amino acids long. With V trimmed by 6 bases and J by 4 bases, 5 bases remained unmatched. CDR1 and CDR2 from the germline V gene are DFQATT and SNEGSKA (reference sequence). The CDR3 nucleotides read TGCAGTGCGGCCGGACAGGGTTACGAGCAGTACTTC. This codes for CSAAGQGYEQYF.

The table lists this clonotype with many counts. This sequence joins TRBV20-1 and TRBJ2-5; D remains ambiguous. The CDR3 contains 13 residues. The germline V and J ends were trimmed by 4 bases and 2 bases, with 11 bases remaining between them. Germline lookup yields CDR1 DFQATT and CDR2 SNEGSKA (reference sequence). The chain's CDR3 is CSATRMGQETQYF. CDR3 bases: TGCAGTGCTACCAGAATGGGGCAAGAGACCCAGTACTTC.

Notes on this clonotype: A much larger clone sits a single nucleotide away, making a read error possible. The rearrangement links TRBV20-1 to TRBJ1-1; D ambiguous. There are 14 residues in the CDR3. CDR1 DFQATT and CDR2 SNEGSKA come from the germline V gene (reference sequence). V was trimmed by 7 bases and J by 6 bases, leaving 21 bases between them. CDR3 nucleotide sequence: TGCAGTGATAGGCGAGGAGGTGGGTCCTCTGAAGCTTTCTTT. Protein sequence: CSDRRGGGSSEAFF.

With regard to this clonotype: A much bigger clone sits one base away, suggesting this may be a read error. The V gene is TRBV28, the J gene TRBJ1-4; unclear D gene. The CDR3 spans 14 residues. CDR1 is MDHEN and CDR2 is SYDVKM in the germline V gene. Deletions cut 5 bases from V and 13 bases from J, with 20 bases between. The CDR3 sequence is CASSLGLETSILFF. CDR3 coding DNA: TGTGCCAGCAGTCTAGGTCTAGAGACTTCCATACTGTTTTTT.

Ten or more counts support this clonotype. This chain uses TRBV5-1 with TRBJ2-7; 8 nucleotides line up with TRBD1. J lost 6 bases, V lost 4 bases, and 12 bases had no gene match. The germline gives CDR1 SGHRS, CDR2 YFSETQ. This CDR3 spans 15 amino acids. The CDR3 protein is CASSLYVGQGGEQYF. The CDR3 nucleotides read TGCGCCAGCAGCCTGTACGTAGGACAGGGCGGCGAGCAGTACTTC.

In its sample, this clonotype was seen many times. The chain couples TRBV29-1 to TRBJ2-3; 7 positions agree with TRBD1. V lost 2 bases and J lost 4; bases outside the gene matches: 0. Germline CDR1 reads SQVTM; CDR2 reads ANQGSEA. This CDR3 is built from 12 residues. The CDR3 loop reads CSVETGADTQYF. Here the CDR3 DNA reads TGCAGCGTTGAAACAGGGGCAGATACGCAGTATTTT.

This clonotype showed up many times. This chain links TRBV5-1 with TRBJ2-3; D call uncertain. V dropped 4 bases and J dropped 5 bases, with 11 bases sitting between them. Per germline, CDR1 SGHRS and CDR2 YFSETQ. The CDR3 contains 13 residues. CDR3 nucleotides: TGCGCCAGCAGCGCAGACGGAAGAGATACGCAGTATTTT. It yields the protein CASSADGRDTQYF.

This clonotype was seen a few times. The chain combines TRBV25-1 with TRBJ2-7; tentative D call: TRBD1 (5 bases). Trimming removed 6 bases at V and 4 bases at J, with 16 bases between. In germline, CDR1 is MGHDK, CDR2 SYGVNS. The CDR3 contains 14 residues. CDR3 DNA: TGTGCCAGCAGCAGAAGACAGACTTCTTACGAGCAGTACTTC. It specifies CASSRRQTSYEQYF.

This clonotype was detected many times. The V call is TRBV7-2, the J call TRBJ1-4; 7 positions match TRBD1. Losses at the gene ends were 6 bases for V and 0 bases for J; bases not matched to a gene: 7. CDR1 and CDR2 from the germline V gene are SGHTA and FQGNSA. CDR3 length equals 16 residues. Here the CDR3 DNA reads TGTGCCAGCAGTCGAGGACAGGCCGCAACTAATGAAAAACTGTTTTTT. This codes for CASSRGQAATNEKLFF.

This clonotype has at least ten counts. The genes are TRBV5-1 and TRBJ2-7; TRBD2 is a possible D gene (6 bases). The CDR3 consists of 16 residues. Per the germline V gene, CDR1 is SGHRS and CDR2 is YFSETQ. Trimming shortened V by 1 base and J by 6 bases, and 20 bases separated the two germline ends. CDR3 region: CASSLRPDGFGSEQYF. CDR3 bases: TGCGCCAGCAGCTTGAGGCCGGATGGATTCGGGAGCGAGCAGTACTTC.

This clonotype is classed as medium-sized. CDR3 sequence: CASSLQLGVWGQPQHF. The CDR3 bases are TGTGCCAGCAGCTTACAGTTGGGTGTTTGGGGACAGCCCCAGCATTTT. The rearrangement uses TRBV7-2 and TRBJ1-5; D not certain. This CDR3 is built from 16 residues. CDR1 SGHTA and CDR2 FQGNSA come from the germline V gene. Trimming shortened V by 2 bases and J by 7 bases, and 18 bases separated the two germline ends.

This rearrangement joins TRBV4-3 to TRBJ2-2; TRBD2 might be the D (6 bases). V lost 2 bases and J 6 bases, leaving 13 bases between the germline ends. Germline V CDR1 and CDR2: LGHNA, YSLEER. The CDR3 is 15 residues long. The CDR3 here is CASSQMGLVAGELFF. The CDR3 DNA follows: TGCGCCAGCAGCCAAATGGGACTGGTTGCCGGGGAGCTGTTTTTT.

CDR3 loop: CASSTGQAPTDTQYF. The CDR3 bases are TGTGCCAGCAGCACGGGACAGGCTCCCACAGATACGCAGTATTTT. This chain connects TRBV7-3 to TRBJ2-3, with 8 bases fitting TRBD1. The CDR3 is 15 residues long. J was trimmed by 2 bases and V by 5 bases; bases with no gene match: 6. From germline, CDR1 is SGHTA and CDR2 FQGTGA.

This clonotype was counted at least ten times. V gene TRBV5-1 combines with J gene TRBJ2-2; the D call may be TRBD1 or TRBD2 (6 bases each). Germline CDR1 reads SGHRS; CDR2 reads YFSETQ. V was trimmed by 4 bases and J by 0 bases, leaving 10 bases between them. The CDR3 runs to 15 residues. The CDR3 reads CASSPGAANTGELFF. In DNA, the CDR3 is TGCGCCAGCAGCCCGGGGGCCGCGAACACCGGGGAGCTGTTTTTT.

This clonotype was seen repeatedly, ten times or more. This chain uses TRBV6-5 with TRBJ2-2, with D hard to call. V was shortened by 0 bases and J by 1 base, with 3 bases between the two germline ends. CDR1 is MNHEY, CDR2 SVGAGI, per germline. The CDR3 is made up of 14 amino acids. For the CDR3, the DNA is TGTGCCAGCAGTTACTCTGGGAACACCGGGGAGCTGTTTTTT. Translation gives CASSYSGNTGELFF.

Remarks on this clonotype: This sequence may be a read error, since a much larger clone differs from it by one base. The chain links TRBV9 to TRBJ2-3; D may be TRBD1 or TRBD2 (5 bases each). Trimming took off 3 bases at V and 10 bases at J, with 18 bases between the two ends. CDR3 length equals 14 residues. Germline V CDR1 and CDR2: SGDLS, YYNGEE. Here the CDR3 reads CASSAGLTGDAQYF. The CDR3 nucleotides read TGTGCCAGCAGCGCGGGGCTGACCGGTGATGCGCAGTATTTT. Full variable domain (missing parts from reference TRBV9 and TRBJ2-3): DSGVTQTPKHLITATGQRVTLRCSPRSGDLSVYWYQQSLDQGLQFLIQYYNGEERAKGNILERFSAQQFPDLHSELNLSSLELGDSALYFCASSAGLTGDAQYFGPGTRLTVL.

The table lists this clonotype with many counts. The rearrangement links TRBV12-3 or TRBV12-4 to TRBJ2-1, with TRBD1 matching 9 bases. J lost 8 bases, V lost 4 bases, and 9 bases had no gene match. CDR3 length equals 15 residues. CDR3 sequence reads: CASSYQGQGIDEQFF. The CDR3 DNA sequence: TGTGCCAGCAGTTACCAAGGACAGGGGATCGATGAGCAGTTCTTC.

This clonotype was seen repeatedly, ten times or more. The rearrangement joins TRBV10-2 to TRBJ2-4; 8 nucleotides match TRBD2. Germline V gene data show CDR1 as WSHSY and CDR2 as SAAADI. V dropped 2 bases and J dropped 8; count of bases not matched to a gene: 8. CDR3 length: 15 amino acids. In DNA, the CDR3 is TGCGCCAGCAGTGAGCGGGGGGGTAAATCGTACATTCAGTACTTC. Protein: CASSERGGKSYIQYF.

In its sample, this clonotype was seen a few times. V is TRBV20-1 and J is TRBJ1-1; D not certain. The germline CDR1 and CDR2 sequences are DFQATT and SNEGSKA (reference sequence). The CDR3 extends over 13 amino acids. V was pared by 6 bases and J by 1 base, with 12 bases between. The CDR3 coding sequence is TGCAGTGCGTTGGAGGGAGGGAACACTGAAGCTTTCTTT. The encoded protein is CSALEGGNTEAFF.

Many counts were recorded for this clonotype. The J gene is TRBJ2-3, the V gene TRBV7-2, with unresolved D. The CDR3 sequence is 13 residues long. The germline V gene has CDR1 SGHTA and CDR2 FQGNSA. V was clipped by 5 bases and J by 2 bases, with 8 bases between them. CDR3 nucleotides: TGTGCCAGCAGCCCAAAAAACACAGATACGCAGTATTTT. This translates into CASSPKNTDTQYF.

Ten or more counts support this clonotype. The chain links TRBV12-3 or TRBV12-4 to TRBJ1-4; D gene ambiguous. V lost 3 bases to trimming and J lost 4 bases, with 3 bases between them. The CDR3 runs 12 residues. This CDR3 reads CASSFINEKLFF. Here the CDR3 DNA reads TGTGCCAGCAGTTTTATTAATGAAAAACTGTTTTTT.

This clonotype was seen many times. This chain uses TRBV20-1 with TRBJ2-7; TRBD2 matches 7 bases. The CDR3 covers 17 residues. CDR1 DFQATT and CDR2 SNEGSKA come from the germline V gene (reference sequence). Germline trimming cut 0 bases from V and 0 bases from J; bases unmatched to any gene: 11. In DNA form, the CDR3 reads TGCAGTGCTAGAGACCCCCGGGGAGGGGTTAGCTCCTACGAGCAGTACTTC. This codes for CSARDPRGGVSSYEQYF.